What follows are 27 T cell receptor beta chains derived from one specimen sequenced in a study of T cell repertoires and HLA-DP antigens. Sequencing was performed with immunoSEQ multiplex PCR; in TCRdb, only in-frame clones are kept and a portion is missing. Of over 100,000 clones detected, around 93% appear once; the ten largest clones hold about 0.3%. Their recognized antigens are unknown. Input material: CD4+ T cells from PBMCs. These receptors were collected from a woman between 18 and 30 years old in good health and CMV-seronegative.

This clone was detected only a few times. The chain employs TRBV7-6 and TRBJ2-1, with D possibly TRBD1 on 6 matching bases. Trimming shortened V by 7 bases and J by 0 bases, and 25 bases separated the two germline ends. The CDR3 is 19 amino acids. Germline-derived CDR1 and CDR2 are SGHVS and FNYEAQ. As DNA, the CDR3 is TGTGCCAGCACCTCTAAGGTGGGGGCCATTTCGAGCTCCTACAATGAGCAGTTCTTC. Residues: CASTSKVGAISSSYNEQFF.

This chain links TRBV4-1 with TRBJ2-2; D is uncertain. Trimming took 4 bases from V and 6 from J, leaving 21 bases between them. The germline V gene encodes CDR1 MGHRA and CDR2 YSYEKL. CDR3 length equals 17 residues. In nucleotides, the CDR3 is TGCGCCAGCAGCCTCGGGTTACGGACGGCAAGGTCCGGGGAGCTGTTTTTT. As protein: CASSLGLRTARSGELFF.

The chain is built from TRBV29-1 and TRBJ1-2, with a tentative D call TRBD1 (6 bases). Germline CDR1 reads SQVTM; CDR2 reads ANQGSEA. The CDR3 runs 14 residues. CDR3: CRVTPLGANYGYTF. The CDR3 DNA sequence: TGCAGGGTTACCCCCTTGGGGGCGAACTATGGCTACACCTTC.

The chain carries TRBV18 and TRBJ2-7; D not certain. CDR1 and CDR2 from the germline V gene are KGHSH and LQKENI. The germline V and J ends were trimmed by 3 bases and 6 bases, with 18 bases remaining between them. This CDR3 is built from 15 residues. The CDR3 DNA reads as TGTGCCAGCTCACCCGGTTCTCTAGAAACCTCCGAGCAGTACTTC. Amino acids: CASSPGSLETSEQYF. Using reference TRBV18 and TRBJ2-7 for the parts outside the CDR3, the full variable domain is NAGVMQNPRHLVRRRGQEARLRCSPMKGHSHVYWYRQLPEEGLKFMVYLQKENIIDESGMPKERFSAEFPKEGPSILRIQQVVRGDSAAYFCASSPGSLETSEQYFGPGTRLTVT.

The rearrangement uses TRBV30 and TRBJ2-7; TRBD1 might be the D (6 bases). The CDR3 runs 14 residues. Looked up from germline, CDR1 is GTSNPN and CDR2 is SVGIG (reference sequence). Between the trimmed V and J ends, which lost 0 bases and 3 bases, there was a span of 12 bases. Here the CDR3 DNA reads TGTGCCTGGAGTGTACGAGGCAGGGGCTACGAGCAGTACTTC. This encodes CAWSVRGRGYEQYF.

This chain links TRBV7-2 with TRBJ2-5; no clear D. V lost 4 bases to trimming and J lost 0 bases, with 12 bases between them. The CDR3 length is 15 residues. Germline lookup yields CDR1 SGHTA and CDR2 FQGNSA. The CDR3 nucleotides read TGTGCCAGCAGCTCCCCAAGGAGCAACCAAGAGACCCAGTACTTC. This gives the protein CASSSPRSNQETQYF. Full variable domain (missing parts from reference TRBV7-2 and TRBJ2-5): GAGVSQSPSNKVTEKGKDVELRCDPISGHTALYWYRQSLGQGLEFLIYFQGNSAPDKSGLPSDRFSAERTGGSVSTLTIQRTQQEDSAVYLCASSSPRSNQETQYFGPGTRLLVL.

The sample holds one count of this clone. The rearrangement uses TRBV28 and TRBJ1-6; a weak D match, TRBD1 (6 bases). The V end was cut by 5 bases, the J end by 4 bases, with 18 bases between. The germline V gene encodes CDR1 MDHEN and CDR2 SYDVKM. CDR3 length: 17 amino acids. For the CDR3, the DNA is TGTGCCAGCAGTCCTTTCACAGGGAGGGGGTATAATTCACCCCTCCACTTT. This sequence encodes CASSPFTGRGYNSPLHF.

The CDR3 DNA follows: TGTGCCAGCAGTTACTCGAGGACCTCCTACGAGCAGTACGTC. Its protein product is CASSYSRTSYEQYV. The gene calls are TRBV6-6 and TRBJ2-7, with D uncertain. CDR3 size: 14 residues. Trimming cost V 0 bases and J 0 bases, with 6 bases left between them. Germline CDR1 is MNHNY and CDR2 is SVGAGI (reference sequence).

This clone came up once. The CDR3 is CASSLDRGVQPQHF. As DNA, the CDR3 is TGTGCCAGCAGTCTTGACAGGGGAGTTCAGCCCCAGCATTTT. The chain uses TRBV28 and TRBJ1-5, with 8 nucleotides matching TRBD1. The V gene end was trimmed by 5 bases and the J gene end by 6 bases; junction bases not matched to a gene: 6. Per germline, CDR1 MDHEN and CDR2 SYDVKM. The length of the CDR3 is 14 residues.

This clone was detected once. The J gene is TRBJ2-3, the V gene TRBV7-2; 8 bases fit TRBD2. The CDR3 covers 16 residues. Germline CDR1 SGHTA, CDR2 FQGNSA. With V trimmed by 1 base and J by 3 bases, 6 bases remained unmatched. CDR3 coding DNA: TGTGCCAGCAGCTTAGTGGCGGGGGGAGGTACAGATACGCAGTATTTT. It yields the protein CASSLVAGGGTDTQYF.

The chain employs TRBV9 and TRBJ2-5; D might be TRBD1 or TRBD2, each matching 5 bases. CDR1 and CDR2 (germline): SGDLS, YYNGEE. There are 13 residues in the CDR3. V was clipped by 0 bases and J by 4 bases, with 7 bases between them. The CDR3: CASSVVGGETQYF. CDR3 bases: TGTGCCAGCAGCGTAGTTGGGGGAGAGACCCAGTACTTC. The entire variable domain, with the rest obtained from reference TRBV9 and TRBJ2-5, is as follows: DSGVTQTPKHLITATGQRVTLRCSPRSGDLSVYWYQQSLDQGLQFLIQYYNGEERAKGNILERFSAQQFPDLHSELNLSSLELGDSALYFCASSVVGGETQYFGPGTRLLVL.

The V and J genes are TRBV5-1 and TRBJ2-3; 9 bases map to TRBD2. From germline, CDR1 is SGHRS and CDR2 YFSETQ. This CDR3 contains 17 residues. The V and J ends lost 4 bases and 0 bases, in that order; junction bases with no gene match: 9. This CDR3 is CASSPVGLAGSTDTQYF. As DNA, the CDR3 is TGCGCCAGCAGCCCCGTAGGGCTAGCGGGGAGCACAGATACGCAGTATTTT.

This clone was observed a single time. The rearrangement links TRBV7-3 to TRBJ2-1, with TRBD2 matching 14 bases. This CDR3 comprises 19 residues. Germline-derived CDR1 and CDR2 are SGHTA and FQGTGA. The ends lost 0 bases at V and 2 bases at J; junction bases unmatched: 6. This CDR3 is CASSLTGTSGSRAYNEQFF. CDR3 coding DNA: TGTGCCAGCAGCTTAACCGGGACTAGCGGGAGTAGGGCCTACAATGAGCAGTTCTTC. Drawing the rest from reference TRBV7-3 and TRBJ2-1, the complete variable domain is GAGVSQTPSNKVTEKGKYVELRCDPISGHTALYWYRQSLGQGPEFLIYFQGTGAADDSGLPNDRFFAVRPEGSVSTLKIQRTERGDSAVYLCASSLTGTSGSRAYNEQFFGPGTRLTVL.

The rearrangement joins TRBV6-5 to TRBJ1-6; TRBD1 is a possible D gene (6 bases). Germline CDR1 and CDR2: MNHEY and SVGAGI. This CDR3 is 12 amino acids long. Trimming took off 8 bases at V and 13 bases at J, with 15 bases between the two ends. The CDR3 coding sequence is TGTGCCAGCGGGATCGGGGGCTCGCCCCTCCACTTT. Its protein product is CASGIGGSPLHF.

V usage is TRBV7-2 and J usage is TRBJ2-1; the D gene is possibly TRBD2 (6 bases). The germline V gene encodes CDR1 SGHTA and CDR2 FQGNSA. The CDR3 consists of 16 residues. Trimming took 4 bases from V and 0 from J, leaving 13 bases between them. CDR3 loop: CASSYVRGSSYNEQFF. CDR3 DNA sequence: TGTGCCAGCAGCTATGTTCGGGGGAGCTCCTACAATGAGCAGTTCTTC.

This chain uses TRBV7-3 with TRBJ1-4; D gene unclear. From germline, CDR1 is SGHTA and CDR2 FQGTGA. This CDR3 has 11 residues. Trimming removed 9 bases at V and 7 bases at J, with 9 bases between. This CDR3 reads CARALLEKLFF. The CDR3 DNA follows: TGTGCCAGGGCTCTTCTTGAAAAACTGTTTTTT.

This chain joins TRBV30 and TRBJ1-1; possibly TRBD1 for D (5 bases). CDR3 length: 15 residues. The germline V gene has CDR1 GTSNPN and CDR2 SVGIG (reference sequence). Trimming took 0 bases from V and 8 from J, leaving 19 bases between them. CDR3: CAWSVGAGGAEEAFF. The DNA of the CDR3 is TGTGCCTGGAGTGTAGGTGCAGGAGGGGCCGAGGAAGCTTTCTTT.

This clone showed up just a few times. The chain employs TRBV10-3 and TRBJ1-2; D is undetermined. CDR1 and CDR2 from the germline V gene are ENHRY and SYGVKD. Trimming took 1 base from V and 3 from J, leaving 12 bases between them. The CDR3 totals 15 residues. CDR3 residues: CAISELSGDYYGYTF. The CDR3 DNA follows: TGTGCCATCAGTGAGTTGTCAGGAGATTACTATGGCTACACCTTC.

The chain uses TRBV2 and TRBJ2-5; D gene unclear. CDR1 and CDR2 from the germline V gene are SNHLY and FYNNEI. CDR3 size: 10 residues. V lost 5 bases and J 2 bases, leaving 0 bases between the germline ends. CDR3 in DNA: TGTGCCAGCAGTCAAGAGACCCAGTACTTC. Its protein is CASSQETQYF. The full variable domain, with the rest looked up from reference TRBV2 and TRBJ2-5, is EPEVTQTPSHQVTQMGQEVILRCVPISNHLYFYWYRQILGQKVEFLVSFYNNEISEKSEIFDDQFSVERPDGSNFTLKIRSTKLEDSAMYFCASSQETQYFGPGTRLLVL.

The chain couples TRBV6-6 to TRBJ1-1, with TRBD1 identical over 12 bases. The CDR3 sequence is 12 residues long. The germline CDR1 and CDR2 sequences are MNHNY and SVGAGI (reference sequence). J gave up 12 bases and V 8 bases, and 7 bases lay outside the gene matches. The CDR3 region is CASSGTGGETFF. In nucleotides, the CDR3 is TGTGCCAGCTCCGGGACAGGGGGCGAGACTTTCTTT.

This clone appeared once. The chain is built from TRBV5-5 and TRBJ2-2; 7 bases are a match to TRBD1. Trimming cost V 1 base and J 8 bases; bases outside gene matches: 5. Per germline, CDR1 SGHKS and CDR2 YYEKEE (reference sequence). The CDR3 runs to 14 residues. The CDR3, as DNA: TGTGCCAGCAGCTTGCGCCCGACAGGGGGGGAGCTGTTTTTT. This sequence encodes CASSLRPTGGELFF.

The CDR3 region is CASSRDRGLTEAFF. DNA for the CDR3: TGTGCCAGCAGTCGAGACAGGGGGCTCACTGAAGCTTTCTTT. The chain is built from TRBV2 and TRBJ1-1, with 10 bases that match TRBD1. Looked up from germline, CDR1 is SNHLY and CDR2 is FYNNEI. With 5 bases clipped from V and 4 bases from J, the junction kept 4 bases outside the gene matches. This CDR3 spans 14 amino acids. Full variable domain (remainder filled in from reference TRBV2 and TRBJ1-1): EPEVTQTPSHQVTQMGQEVILRCVPISNHLYFYWYRQILGQKVEFLVSFYNNEISEKSEIFDDQFSVERPDGSNFTLKIRSTKLEDSAMYFCASSRDRGLTEAFFGQGTRLTVV.

The rearrangement uses TRBV28 and TRBJ1-1; D is uncertain. V was trimmed by 4 bases and J by 6 bases, leaving 9 bases between them. Germline V gives CDR1 MDHEN, CDR2 SYDVKM. This CDR3 spans 12 amino acids. The CDR3 region has the DNA TGTGCCAGCAGTTCGCCGCCGTCTGAAGCTTTCTTT. Its protein product is CASSSPPSEAFF.

This clone showed up just a few times. The V and J genes are TRBV29-1 and TRBJ1-5; D remains ambiguous. The CDR3 loop spans 13 amino acids. V gave up 4 bases and J gave up 1 base, with 8 bases separating them. Germline CDR1 is SQVTM and CDR2 is ANQGSEA. CDR3 bases: TGCAGCGTTGTACTCGGGAGCAATCAGCCCCAGCATTTT. Residues: CSVVLGSNQPQHF.

The chain is built from TRBV11-2 and TRBJ2-5; D may correspond to TRBD1 or TRBD2 (6 bases each). The CDR3 has 15 amino acids. The germline V gene has CDR1 SGHAT and CDR2 FQNNGV. V was shortened by 7 bases and J by 4 bases, with 19 bases between the two germline ends. The DNA of the CDR3 is TGTGCCAGCACCCCAGGCGGGACAATCGTAGAGACCCAGTACTTC. Protein product: CASTPGGTIVETQYF.

The chain links TRBV11-1 to TRBJ2-4; D not resolved. CDR3 length equals 15 residues. Per the germline V gene, CDR1 is SGHAT and CDR2 is FQDESV (reference sequence). Trimming removed 1 base from V and 0 bases from J, with 7 bases in between. CDR3 nucleotide sequence: TGTGCCAGCAGCTTAGGCGGCCTAGCCAAAAACATTCAGTACTTC. Translation: CASSLGGLAKNIQYF. The whole variable domain, filled in from reference TRBV11-1 and TRBJ2-4, reads EAEVAQSPRYKITEKSQAVAFWCDPISGHATLYWYRQILGQGPELLVQFQDESVVDDSQLPKDRFSAERLKGVDSTLKIQPAELGDSAMYLCASSLGGLAKNIQYFGAGTRLSVL.

J is TRBJ2-2 and V is TRBV11-2, with a weak D call TRBD2 (5 bases). Between the trimmed V and J ends, which lost 3 bases and 5 bases, there was a span of 13 bases. The germline V gene encodes CDR1 SGHAT and CDR2 FQNNGV. This CDR3 has 15 amino acids. The CDR3 bases are TGTGCCAGCAGCTTGGGCCTAGCAGTAACCGGGGAGCTGTTTTTT. Translated, it gives CASSLGLAVTGELFF. The full variable domain, rest sourced from reference TRBV11-2 and TRBJ2-2, is EAGVAQSPRYKIIEKRQSVAFWCNPISGHATLYWYQQILGQGPKLLIQFQNNGVVDDSQLPKDRFSAERLKGVDSTLKIQPAKLEDSAVYLCASSLGLAVTGELFFGEGSRLTVL.